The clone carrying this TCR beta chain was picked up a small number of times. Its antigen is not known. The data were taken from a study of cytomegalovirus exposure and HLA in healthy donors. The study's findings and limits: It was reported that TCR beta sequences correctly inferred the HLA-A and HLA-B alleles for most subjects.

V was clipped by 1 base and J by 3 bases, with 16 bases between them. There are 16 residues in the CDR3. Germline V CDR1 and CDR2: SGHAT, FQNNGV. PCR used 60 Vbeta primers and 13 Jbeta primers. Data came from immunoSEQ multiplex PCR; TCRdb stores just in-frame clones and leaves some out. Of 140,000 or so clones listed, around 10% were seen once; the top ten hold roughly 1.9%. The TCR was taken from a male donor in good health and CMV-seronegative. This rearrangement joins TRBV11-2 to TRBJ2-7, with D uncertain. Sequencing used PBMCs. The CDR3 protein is CASSLVTGSLDYEQYF. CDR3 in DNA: TGTGCCAGCAGCTTAGTTACGGGTAGTTTGGACTACGAGCAGTACTTC.